This T cell receptor beta chain is from a study of blood T cell repertoires in COVID-19. Germline-derived CDR1 and CDR2 are MNHEY and SVGEGT. The CDR3 loop spans 12 amino acids. Trimming removed 5 bases at V and 4 bases at J, with 8 bases between. Using immunoSEQ multiplex PCR, the repertoire was profiled, and TCRdb retains in-frame clones only, with some absent. The sample has 230,000 or so clones, roughly 82% seen once. The sequencing sample was made of peripheral blood. The chain joins TRBV6-2 or TRBV6-3 to TRBJ1-2; D unclear. The receptor's source is a woman between 35 and 50 years old who had recovered from COVID-19. The CDR3 sequence is CASSPNSYGYTF. In DNA, the CDR3 is TGTGCCAGCAGTCCCAACAGCTATGGCTACACCTTC.